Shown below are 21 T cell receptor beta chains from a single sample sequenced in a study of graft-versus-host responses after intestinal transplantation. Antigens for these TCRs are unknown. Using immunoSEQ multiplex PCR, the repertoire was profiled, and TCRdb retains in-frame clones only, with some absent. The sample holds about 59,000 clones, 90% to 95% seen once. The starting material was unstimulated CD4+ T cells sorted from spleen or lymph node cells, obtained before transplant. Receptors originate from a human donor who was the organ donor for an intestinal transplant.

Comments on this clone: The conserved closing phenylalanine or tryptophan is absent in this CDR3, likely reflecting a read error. CDR3 bases: TGCGCCAGCAGCTTCACAGGCAGCACAGATACGCAGTATTCT. Residues: CASSFTGSTDTQYS. The chain uses TRBV5-1 and TRBJ2-3; tentatively, D is TRBD1 (5 bases). Germline V gene data show CDR1 as SGHRS and CDR2 as YFSETQ. V was trimmed by 2 bases and J by 0 bases, leaving 7 bases between them. The CDR3 spans 14 residues.

The CDR3 coding sequence is TGTGCCAGCATGGCAGACCTTAATTCACCCCTCCACTTT. The encoded protein is CASMADLNSPLHF. The chain couples TRBV7-9 to TRBJ1-6; no clear D gene. V lost 7 bases and J 6 bases, leaving 10 bases between the germline ends. This CDR3 region has 13 residues. Germline lookup yields CDR1 SEHNR and CDR2 FQNEAQ (reference sequence).

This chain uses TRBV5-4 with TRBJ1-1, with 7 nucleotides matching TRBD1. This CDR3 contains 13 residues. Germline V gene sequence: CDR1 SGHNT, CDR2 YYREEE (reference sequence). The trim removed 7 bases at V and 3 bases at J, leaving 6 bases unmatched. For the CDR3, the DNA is TGTGCCAGCGGCAGGGGGTGGGACACTGAAGCTTTCTTT. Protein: CASGRGWDTEAFF.

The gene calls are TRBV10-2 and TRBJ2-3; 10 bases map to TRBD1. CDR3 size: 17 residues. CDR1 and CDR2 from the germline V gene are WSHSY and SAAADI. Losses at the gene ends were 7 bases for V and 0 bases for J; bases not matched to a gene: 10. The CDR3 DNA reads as TGCGCCAGCAATGTTAAGCCGGGACAGGGGAGCACAGATACGCAGTATTTT. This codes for CASNVKPGQGSTDTQYF.

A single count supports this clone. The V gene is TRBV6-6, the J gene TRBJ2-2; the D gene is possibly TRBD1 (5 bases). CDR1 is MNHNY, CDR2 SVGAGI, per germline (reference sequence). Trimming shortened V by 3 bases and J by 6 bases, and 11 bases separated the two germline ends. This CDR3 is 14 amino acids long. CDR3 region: CASSYSGFAGELFF. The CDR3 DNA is TGTGCCAGCAGTTATTCAGGGTTCGCCGGGGAGCTGTTTTTT.

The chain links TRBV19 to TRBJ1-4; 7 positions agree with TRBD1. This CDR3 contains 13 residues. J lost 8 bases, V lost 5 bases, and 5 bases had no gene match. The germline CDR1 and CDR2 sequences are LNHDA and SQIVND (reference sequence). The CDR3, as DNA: TGTGCCAGTAGTGTTACAGGGGAAGAAAAACTGTTTTTT. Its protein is CASSVTGEEKLFF.

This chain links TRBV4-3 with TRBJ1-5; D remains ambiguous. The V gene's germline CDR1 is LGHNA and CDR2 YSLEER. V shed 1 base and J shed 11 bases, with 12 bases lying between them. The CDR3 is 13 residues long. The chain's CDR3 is CASSQAMDGAQHF. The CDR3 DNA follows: TGCGCCAGCAGCCAAGCCATGGATGGGGCCCAGCATTTT.

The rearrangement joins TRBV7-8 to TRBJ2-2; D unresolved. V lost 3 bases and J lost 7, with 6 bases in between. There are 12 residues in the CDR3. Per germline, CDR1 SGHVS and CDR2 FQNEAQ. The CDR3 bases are TGTGCCAGCAGCTTGGGTTACGGGGAGCTGTTTTTT. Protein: CASSLGYGELFF.

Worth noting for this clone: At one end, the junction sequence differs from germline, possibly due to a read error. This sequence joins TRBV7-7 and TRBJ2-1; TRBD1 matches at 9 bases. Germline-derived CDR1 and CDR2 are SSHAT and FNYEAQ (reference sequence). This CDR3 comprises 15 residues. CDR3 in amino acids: CASSLGTGGPNEQFF. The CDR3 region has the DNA TGTGCTAGCAGCTTAGGTACAGGGGGCCCCAATGAGCAGTTCTTC.

CDR3 in amino acids: CASSLGLAGTYNEQFF. The CDR3 DNA is TGTGCCAGCAGCCTTGGACTAGCGGGGACCTACAATGAGCAGTTCTTC. This rearrangement joins TRBV4-2 to TRBJ2-1; 12 nucleotides agree with TRBD2. The V gene's germline CDR1 is LGHNA and CDR2 YNFKEQ. The length of the CDR3 is 16 residues. V shed 4 bases, J shed 2 bases, and the junction held 3 bases outside the gene matches.

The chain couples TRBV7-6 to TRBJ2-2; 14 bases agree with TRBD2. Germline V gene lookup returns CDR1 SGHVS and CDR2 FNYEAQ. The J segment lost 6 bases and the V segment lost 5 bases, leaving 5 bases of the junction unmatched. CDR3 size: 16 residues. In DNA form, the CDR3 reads TGTGCCAGCAGCGAAAGACTAGCGGGGGGGGCCGGGGAGCTGTTTTTT. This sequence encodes CASSERLAGGAGELFF.

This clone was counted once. The CDR3 sequence is CASSPGGTGGTIYF. The CDR3 DNA is TGCGCCAGCAGCCCCGGCGGTACCGGAGGCACCATATATTTT. The rearrangement joins TRBV5-1 to TRBJ1-3; D unresolved. The CDR3 has 14 amino acids. Trimming took 4 bases from V and 9 from J, leaving 17 bases between them. Germline V gene data show CDR1 as SGHRS and CDR2 as YFSETQ.

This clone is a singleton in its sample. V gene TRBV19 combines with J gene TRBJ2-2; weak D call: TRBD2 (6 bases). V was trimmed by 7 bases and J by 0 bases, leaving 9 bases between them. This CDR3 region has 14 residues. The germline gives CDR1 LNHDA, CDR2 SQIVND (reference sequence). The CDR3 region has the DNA TGTGCCAGTAATTCGGGGGCGAACACCGGGGAGCTGTTTTTT. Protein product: CASNSGANTGELFF.

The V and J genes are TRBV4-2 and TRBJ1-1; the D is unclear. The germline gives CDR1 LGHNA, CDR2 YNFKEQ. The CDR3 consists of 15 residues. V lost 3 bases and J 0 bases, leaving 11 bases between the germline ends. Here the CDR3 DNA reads TGTGCCAGCAGCCATTCGGACGGAATGAACACTGAAGCTTTCTTT. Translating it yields CASSHSDGMNTEAFF.

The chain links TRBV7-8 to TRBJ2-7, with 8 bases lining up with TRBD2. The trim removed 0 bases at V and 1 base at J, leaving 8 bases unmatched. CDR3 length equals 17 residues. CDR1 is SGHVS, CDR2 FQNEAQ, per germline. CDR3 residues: CASSLAVGGAASYEQYF. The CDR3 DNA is TGTGCCAGCAGCTTAGCGGTCGGGGGGGCAGCATCCTACGAGCAGTACTTC.

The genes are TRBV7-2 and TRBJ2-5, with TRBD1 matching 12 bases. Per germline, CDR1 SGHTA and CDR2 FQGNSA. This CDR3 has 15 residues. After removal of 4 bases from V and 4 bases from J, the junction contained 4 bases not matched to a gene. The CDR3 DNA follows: TGTGCCAGCAGCTCGGGACAGGGGGCGCGAGAGACCCAGTACTTC. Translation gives CASSSGQGARETQYF. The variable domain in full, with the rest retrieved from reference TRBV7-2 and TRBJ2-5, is GAGVSQSPSNKVTEKGKDVELRCDPISGHTALYWYRQSLGQGLEFLIYFQGNSAPDKSGLPSDRFSAERTGGSVSTLTIQRTQQEDSAVYLCASSSGQGARETQYFGPGTRLLVL.

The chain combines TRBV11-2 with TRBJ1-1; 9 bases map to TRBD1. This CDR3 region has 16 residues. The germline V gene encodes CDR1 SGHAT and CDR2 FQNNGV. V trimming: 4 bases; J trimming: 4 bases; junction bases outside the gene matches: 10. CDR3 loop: CASSSARGQGLTEAFF. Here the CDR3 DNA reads TGTGCCAGCAGCTCCGCGAGGGGACAGGGTCTCACTGAAGCTTTCTTT.

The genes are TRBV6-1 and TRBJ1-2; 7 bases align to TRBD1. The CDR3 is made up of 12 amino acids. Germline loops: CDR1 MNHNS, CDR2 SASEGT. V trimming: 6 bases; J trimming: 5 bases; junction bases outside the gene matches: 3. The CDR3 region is CASSDRAYGYTF. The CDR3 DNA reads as TGTGCCAGCAGCGACAGGGCATATGGCTACACCTTC.

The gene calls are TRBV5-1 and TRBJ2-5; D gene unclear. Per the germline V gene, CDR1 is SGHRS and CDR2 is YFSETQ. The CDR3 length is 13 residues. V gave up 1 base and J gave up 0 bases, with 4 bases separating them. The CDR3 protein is CASSLTNQETQYF. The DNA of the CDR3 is TGCGCCAGCAGCTTGACTAACCAAGAGACCCAGTACTTC.

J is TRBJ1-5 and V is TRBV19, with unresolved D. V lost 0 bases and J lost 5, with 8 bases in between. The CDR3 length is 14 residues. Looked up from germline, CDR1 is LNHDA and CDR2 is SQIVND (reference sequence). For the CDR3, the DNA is TGTGCCAGTAGTATAGATTACCCTCATCAGCCCCAGCATTTT. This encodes CASSIDYPHQPQHF.

CDR3 coding DNA: TGTGCCAGCAGCTTAGGGGCGGGCACTGAAGCTTTCTTT. Translating it yields CASSLGAGTEAFF. The genes are TRBV7-8 and TRBJ1-1, with unresolved D. Germline lookup yields CDR1 SGHVS and CDR2 FQNEAQ. CDR3 length equals 13 residues. V was cut by 1 base and J by 4 bases, with 7 bases left in between.